The clone carrying this T cell receptor (beta chain) came up a few times. This sample was included in a study of cytomegalovirus exposure and HLA in healthy donors. The donors (healthy individuals) were bone marrow donors. The PCR contained 60 Vbeta and 13 Jbeta primers. Sequenced by immunoSEQ multiplex PCR; TCRdb stores in-frame clones only, minus some. Of some 110,000 clones in the sample, about 9.5% were seen once. The CDR3 spans 17 residues. V lost 0 bases to trimming and J lost 9 bases; unmatched junction nucleotides: 9. Germline V gene lookup returns CDR1 LGHNA and CDR2 YSLEER. The source is a man aged 40-55 years in good health and CMV-seropositive. Source material: PBMCs. J is TRBJ2-5 and V is TRBV4-3; 14 nucleotides line up with TRBD2. CDR3 in amino acids: CASSQDPTSGGGMAQYF. Here the CDR3 DNA reads TGCGCCAGCAGCCAAGATCCGACTAGCGGGGGGGGTATGGCCCAGTACTTC.